One sample yielded the 32 T cell receptor beta chains listed below, sequenced in a study of blood T cells in healthy people across ages. Alongside a J-beta primer mix, a sample-barcoded 5' primer served in a second PCR lasting about 7 to 11 cycles. TCRdb reanalysed the 5' RACE reads using MiXCR and keeps one entry per CDR3 protein. The sample yields 700,000 or so distinct CDR3 sequences, 20% to 25% seen once. Sequencing was performed on blood. The receptors stem from a man in his 70s in good health.

There are a few counts of this clonotype. The rearrangement uses TRBV28 and TRBJ2-5; TRBD2 agrees at 9 bases. CDR1 and CDR2 (germline): MDHEN, SYDVKM. Trimming removed 5 bases from V and 2 bases from J; junction bases left unmatched: 3. The CDR3 covers 14 residues. This chain's CDR3 is CASSGRGGQETQYF. In DNA, the CDR3 is TGTGCCAGCAGTGGGCGGGGGGGACAAGAGACCCAGTACTTC.

The chain is built from TRBV6-5 and TRBJ1-3; 7 nucleotides agree with TRBD1. V was clipped by 0 bases and J by 0 bases; unmatched bases: 14. The germline CDR1 and CDR2 sequences are MNHEY and SVGAGI. CDR3 length: 20 amino acids. The CDR3 DNA sequence: TGTGCCAGCAGTTACTCAGCCCAGGGGGGAGGTTTTCGCTCTGGAAACACCATATATTTT. Translated: CASSYSAQGGGFRSGNTIYF.

This clonotype was seen a handful of times. The chain links TRBV12-3 or TRBV12-4 to TRBJ1-5; TRBD1 matches at 7 bases. V gave up 3 bases and J gave up 9 bases; unmatched junction bases: 11. This CDR3 is built from 15 residues. CDR3 loop: CASSFAAGGGGPQHF. CDR3 bases: TGTGCCAGCAGTTTCGCGGCAGGGGGGGGTGGGCCCCAGCATTTT.

This clonotype has only a few counts. The chain couples TRBV20-1 to TRBJ1-1; the D is unclear. Between the trimmed V and J ends, which lost 4 bases and 2 bases, there was a span of 11 bases. The CDR3 has 13 residues. CDR1 and CDR2 (germline): DFQATT, SNEGSKA (reference sequence). The CDR3 loop reads CSAIKTVNTEAFF. In nucleotides, the CDR3 is TGCAGTGCTATAAAGACGGTCAACACTGAAGCTTTCTTT.

V and J are TRBV10-3 and TRBJ2-1, with a tentative D call TRBD1 (7 bases). The CDR3 totals 13 residues. CDR1 is ENHRY, CDR2 SYGVKD, per germline. V lost 8 bases and J 9 bases, leaving 17 bases between the germline ends. CDR3: CAIRQGGQGEQFF. In nucleotides, the CDR3 is TGTGCCATCCGACAGGGAGGACAAGGTGAGCAGTTCTTC.

V usage is TRBV28 and J usage is TRBJ2-4, with D perhaps TRBD2 (5 bases). The V gene's germline CDR1 is MDHEN and CDR2 SYDVKM. The CDR3 has 16 residues. Trimming took off 5 bases at V and 2 bases at J, with 16 bases between the two ends. The CDR3 DNA sequence: TGTGCCAGCAGTAGCATCAAACGGGGAACCAAAAACATTCAGTACTTC. Its protein is CASSSIKRGTKNIQYF.

This chain uses TRBV11-2 with TRBJ1-6; D not resolved. CDR3 length: 14 amino acids. Germline-derived CDR1 and CDR2 are SGHAT and FQNNGV. With 5 bases removed from V and 4 bases from J, the gap between germline ends came to 9 bases. The chain's CDR3 is CASSTGFYNSPLHF. CDR3 in DNA: TGTGCCAGCAGCACGGGATTTTATAATTCACCCCTCCACTTT.

The sample holds a few counts of this clonotype. Compared with germline, one end of the junction differs, possibly owing to a read error. This chain links TRBV5-1 with TRBJ1-1; a weak D match, TRBD1 (5 bases). Germline CDR1 and CDR2: SGHRS and YFSETQ. This CDR3 is built from 15 residues. The CDR3 DNA is TGCGCCAGCAGGGTTGGGGGGACGGGGAACACTGAGGCTTTCTTT. This sequence encodes CASRVGGTGNTEAFF.

This clonotype was found a few times. The chain joins TRBV4-2 to TRBJ2-3; D is possibly TRBD2 (7 bases). The CDR3 is made up of 16 amino acids. With 1 base removed from V and 2 bases from J, the gap between germline ends came to 13 bases. The germline V gene encodes CDR1 LGHNA and CDR2 YNFKEQ. The chain's CDR3 is CASSQVGGPFTDTQYF. As DNA, the CDR3 is TGTGCCAGCAGCCAAGTCGGGGGGCCGTTCACAGATACGCAGTATTTT.

V gene TRBV28 combines with J gene TRBJ1-2; no definite D call. Trimming took off 4 bases at V and 4 bases at J, with 7 bases between the two ends. Per the germline V gene, CDR1 is MDHEN and CDR2 is SYDVKM. The CDR3 runs to 12 residues. DNA of the CDR3: TGTGCCAGCAGTTCGCCCTTCTATGGCTACACCTTC. Protein sequence: CASSSPFYGYTF.

This clonotype was detected only once. Here the CDR3 reads CASSPRQDPPLHF. CDR3 sequence (DNA): TGTGCCAGCAGCCCGCGACAGGATCCACCCCTCCACTTT. The gene calls are TRBV7-9 and TRBJ1-6; possible D gene TRBD1, 6 bases. Trimming stripped 5 bases from V and 11 bases from J, with 13 bases between. The CDR3 is 13 residues long. CDR1 and CDR2 (germline): SEHNR, FQNEAQ (reference sequence). Drawing the rest from reference TRBV7-9 and TRBJ1-6, the complete variable domain is DTGVSQNPRHKITKRGQNVTFRCDPISEHNRLYWYRQTLGQGPEFLTYFQNEAQLEKSRLLSDRFSAERPKGSFSTLEIQRTEQGDSAMYLCASSPRQDPPLHFGNGTRLTVT.

This clonotype was seen many times. The J gene is TRBJ2-3, the V gene TRBV6-4, with TRBD2 matching 7 bases. Germline-derived CDR1 and CDR2 are MRHNA and SNTAGT. The V segment lost 5 bases and the J segment 3 bases; nucleotides outside the gene matches: 8. The CDR3 covers 15 residues. Here the CDR3 DNA reads TGTGCCAGCAGTCCTCTCGCGGGAGTAACAGATACGCAGTATTTT. This translates into CASSPLAGVTDTQYF.

This chain uses TRBV20-1 with TRBJ2-1; D call uncertain. The CDR3 spans 14 residues. Trimming shortened V by 3 bases and J by 4 bases, and 13 bases separated the two germline ends. The germline CDR1 and CDR2 sequences are DFQATT and SNEGSKA (reference sequence). CDR3 nucleotide sequence: TGCAGTGCTAGCTCTCAGGACCCTTACAATGAGCAGTTCTTC. Protein sequence: CSASSQDPYNEQFF.

The genes are TRBV5-1 and TRBJ2-1, with TRBD2 as a possible D gene (6 bases). V was clipped by 1 base and J by 5 bases, with 16 bases between them. The germline V gene has CDR1 SGHRS and CDR2 YFSETQ. This CDR3 has 16 amino acids. The CDR3 here is CASSLSALRGNNEQFF. DNA for the CDR3: TGCGCCAGCAGCTTGTCGGCCCTGCGGGGTAACAATGAGCAGTTCTTC.

Points on this clonotype: Its ends do not fully match the called genes, so a read error is possible. The chain couples TRBV28 to TRBJ1-6; 7 nucleotides agree with TRBD1. The CDR3 consists of 13 residues. Per germline, CDR1 MDHEN and CDR2 SYDVKM. The CDR3 sequence is CATRGVENSPPHF. DNA for the CDR3: TGTGCCACCAGGGGGGTGGAGAATTCACCCCCCCACTTT.

This clonotype was found a few times. The rearrangement joins TRBV25-1 to TRBJ1-5; 8 bases line up with TRBD1. After removal of 4 bases from V and 6 bases from J, the junction contained 8 bases not matched to a gene. The CDR3 totals 15 residues. Germline CDR1 and CDR2: MGHDK and SYGVNS. CDR3 DNA sequence: TGTGCCAGCAGTGCCGCAGGGGGCGGAGGTCAGCCCCAGCATTTT. Its translation is CASSAAGGGGQPQHF.

This clonotype has just a few counts. V is TRBV10-3 and J is TRBJ2-1, with 7 bases lining up with TRBD2. Germline CDR1 ENHRY, CDR2 SYGVKD. After removal of 5 bases from V and 6 bases from J, the junction contained 1 base not matched to a gene. The CDR3 is 12 residues long. As DNA, the CDR3 is TGTGCCATCAGTAGGACTAGCAATGAGCAGTTCTTC. The encoded protein is CAISRTSNEQFF.

This clonotype has only a few counts. The chain carries TRBV21-1 and TRBJ2-7; the D call in the table, TRBD1, was not verified against the DNA. TRBV21-1 is a pseudogene segment. This CDR3 spans 17 amino acids. CDR3 residues: CASSKIRDRVNSYEQYF. CDR3 bases: TGTGCCAGCAGCAAAATACGGGACAGGGTCAACTCCTACGAGCAGTACTTC.

The rearrangement links TRBV7-9 to TRBJ2-1; D gene ambiguous. TRBJ2-5 matches the DNA end more closely, so the J call is doubtful. The CDR3 is 15 residues long. Germline CDR1 is SEHNR and CDR2 is FQNEAQ (reference sequence). The CDR3 spells CASSLLFSGQETQYF. Here the CDR3 DNA reads TGTGCCAGCAGCTTACTTTTCTCCGGCCAAGAGACCCAGTACTTC.

This clonotype was observed a few times. The V and J genes are TRBV29-1 and TRBJ2-7; D unclear. V was cut by 7 bases and J by 1 base, with 11 bases left in between. CDR1 and CDR2 (germline): SQVTM, ANQGSEA. CDR3 length: 12 amino acids. CDR3 protein: CSDSTLSYEQYV. The DNA for the CDR3 is TGCAGCGACTCGACACTATCCTACGAGCAGTACGTC.

This clonotype was observed a handful of times. The rearrangement joins TRBV29-1 to TRBJ2-1, with 14 bases lining up with TRBD2. The CDR3 length is 15 residues. The germline V gene has CDR1 SQVTM and CDR2 ANQGSEA. J gave up 10 bases and V 1 base, and 6 bases lay outside the gene matches. The CDR3 DNA follows: TGCAGCGTTGAAGGGACTAGCGGGGGGCGCTGGGAGCAGTTCTTC. This codes for CSVEGTSGGRWEQFF.

This clonotype was counted a few times. V and J are TRBV4-1 and TRBJ2-5, with 7 nucleotides matching TRBD1. Gene TRBJ2-7 matches the end of the DNA better, so the J call may be wrong. This CDR3 has 15 residues. Per the germline V gene, CDR1 is MGHRA and CDR2 is YSYEKL. The CDR3, as DNA: TGCGCCAGCAGTCTGACCGGGACAGATACTTACGAGCAGTACTTC. Amino acid sequence: CASSLTGTDTYEQYF.

This clonotype was seen at least ten times. One junction end disagrees with the germline gene, perhaps due to a read error. The rearrangement uses TRBV7-2 and TRBJ1-1; maybe TRBD1 (5 bases). Germline lookup yields CDR1 SGHTA and CDR2 FQGNSA. The CDR3 is 13 residues long. The CDR3 bases are TGTGCCAGCAGTTTAGTCAGGGACACTGAAGCTTTCTTT. This translates into CASSLVRDTEAFF.

This clonotype turned up a few times. This chain links TRBV12-3 or TRBV12-4 with TRBJ2-1; TRBD2 aligns across 10 bases. The CDR3 runs to 15 residues. After removal of 7 bases from V and 7 bases from J, the junction contained 10 bases not matched to a gene. CDR3 sequence reads: CASIPLAGLRNEQFF. CDR3 DNA: TGTGCCAGCATCCCACTAGCGGGGCTTCGGAATGAGCAGTTCTTC.

This clonotype has a count of ten or more. CDR3 sequence: CASSYSGSYEQYF. CDR3 coding DNA: TGTGCCAGCAGTTACTCAGGATCTTACGAGCAGTACTTC. The chain recombines TRBV6-5 with TRBJ2-7; no reliable D call. Germline V gene lookup returns CDR1 MNHEY and CDR2 SVGAGI. This CDR3 is 13 amino acids long. The V end was cut by 0 bases, the J end by 4 bases, with 7 bases between.

The chain employs TRBV5-1 and TRBJ2-1; no clear D. Germline CDR1 is SGHRS and CDR2 is YFSETQ. Trimming removed 0 bases from V and 5 bases from J, with 9 bases in between. CDR3 length equals 14 residues. CDR3 nucleotide sequence: TGCGCCAGCAGCTTGGCCGCTCTCGACAATGAGCAGTTCTTC. Its translation is CASSLAALDNEQFF.

Regarding this clonotype: A much larger clone differs by one base, so this may be a read error. V and J are TRBV30 and TRBJ2-3; 8 positions agree with TRBD2. Germline trimming cut 2 bases from V and 2 bases from J; bases unmatched to any gene: 3. The CDR3 is made up of 14 amino acids. Germline values: CDR1 GTSNPN, CDR2 SVGIG (reference sequence). CDR3 sequence (DNA): TGTGCCTGGAGTACTAGCGGAGACACAGATACGCAGTATTTT. Its protein is CAWSTSGDTDTQYF.

This clonotype was counted only a few times. The genes are TRBV12-3 or TRBV12-4 and TRBJ2-3; 9 bases are shared with TRBD1. This CDR3 is built from 15 residues. J was trimmed by 6 bases and V by 3 bases; bases with no gene match: 7. The CDR3 protein is CASSFTGGRSDTQYF. In DNA form, the CDR3 reads TGTGCCAGCAGTTTTACAGGGGGCAGATCCGATACGCAGTATTTT.

This clonotype was seen at least ten times. CDR3: CSPSGNSYNEQFF. The CDR3 DNA reads as TGCAGTCCCAGCGGTAACTCCTACAATGAGCAGTTCTTC. The chain is built from TRBV20-1 and TRBJ2-1, with D perhaps TRBD2 (5 bases). This CDR3 comprises 13 residues. Germline loops: CDR1 DFQATT, CDR2 SNEGSKA (reference sequence). Trimming removed 8 bases at V and 0 bases at J, with 11 bases between.

The genes are TRBV6-5 and TRBJ1-1; unclear D gene. The V end lost 2 bases, the J end lost 0 bases, and 10 bases lay between the germline ends. Germline lookup yields CDR1 MNHEY and CDR2 SVGAGI. The CDR3 consists of 15 residues. CDR3 residues: CASSYQAGMNTEAFF. The CDR3 bases are TGTGCCAGCAGTTACCAGGCGGGGATGAACACTGAAGCTTTCTTT.

The rearrangement joins TRBV20-1 to TRBJ1-5, with D possibly matching TRBD1 (5 bases). CDR1 and CDR2 (germline): DFQATT, SNEGSKA (reference sequence). V was trimmed by 6 bases and J by 6 bases, leaving 18 bases between them. This CDR3 has 14 amino acids. This chain's CDR3 is CSARDTGGIQPQHF. CDR3 in DNA: TGCAGTGCCAGGGATACAGGTGGAATTCAGCCCCAGCATTTT.

This chain links TRBV6-2 or TRBV6-3 with TRBJ1-1; no clear D. CDR1 is MNHEY, CDR2 SVGEGT, per germline. The CDR3 loop spans 11 amino acids. The V gene lost 0 bases and the J gene lost 9 bases, with 5 bases spanning the gap. CDR3 sequence (DNA): TGTGCCAGCAGTTACTCGTTTCAAGCTTTCTTT. Protein sequence: CASSYSFQAFF.